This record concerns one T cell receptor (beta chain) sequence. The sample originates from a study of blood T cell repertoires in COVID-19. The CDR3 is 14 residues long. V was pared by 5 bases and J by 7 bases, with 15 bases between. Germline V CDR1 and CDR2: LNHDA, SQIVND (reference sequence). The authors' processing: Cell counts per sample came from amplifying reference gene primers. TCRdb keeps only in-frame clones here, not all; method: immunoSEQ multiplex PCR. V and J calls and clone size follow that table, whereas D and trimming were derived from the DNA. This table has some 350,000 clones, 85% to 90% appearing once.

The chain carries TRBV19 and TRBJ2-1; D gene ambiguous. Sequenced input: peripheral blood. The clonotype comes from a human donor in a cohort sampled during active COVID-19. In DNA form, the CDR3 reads TGTGCCAGTAGTCCCGGTGCGATTCGGAATGAGCAGTTCTTC. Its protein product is CASSPGAIRNEQFF.